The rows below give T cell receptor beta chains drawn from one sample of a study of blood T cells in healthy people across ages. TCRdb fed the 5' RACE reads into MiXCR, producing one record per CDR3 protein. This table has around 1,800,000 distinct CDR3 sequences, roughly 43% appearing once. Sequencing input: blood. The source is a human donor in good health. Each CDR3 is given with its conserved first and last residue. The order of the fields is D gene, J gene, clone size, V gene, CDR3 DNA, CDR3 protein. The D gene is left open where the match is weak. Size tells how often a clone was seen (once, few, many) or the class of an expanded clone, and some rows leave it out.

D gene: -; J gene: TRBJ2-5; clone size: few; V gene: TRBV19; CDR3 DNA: TGTGCCAGTAAAGCGGGAGAGACCCAGTACTTC; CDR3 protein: CASKAGETQYF
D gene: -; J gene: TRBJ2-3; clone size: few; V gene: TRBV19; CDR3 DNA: TGTGCCAGTACAACCTCGGGACTCTTCACAGATACGCAGTATTTT; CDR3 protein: CASTTSGLFTDTQYF
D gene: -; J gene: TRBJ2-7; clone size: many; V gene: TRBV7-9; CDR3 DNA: TGTGCCATTGAGGTGGGCATCTCCTACGAGCAGTACTTC; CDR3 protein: CAIEVGISYEQYF
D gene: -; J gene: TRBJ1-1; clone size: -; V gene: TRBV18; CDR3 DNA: TGTGCCAGCTCATATAACAGGGCCTTGAACACTGAAGCTTTCTTT; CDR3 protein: CASSYNRALNTEAFF
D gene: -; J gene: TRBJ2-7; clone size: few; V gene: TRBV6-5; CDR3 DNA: TGTGCCAGCAGGGACCTCGAGGGGAGGCTATACGAGCAGTACTTC; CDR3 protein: CASRDLEGRLYEQYF
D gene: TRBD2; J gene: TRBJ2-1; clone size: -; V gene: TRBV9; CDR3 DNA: TGTGCCAGCAGCGTAGAGATCGGGGGGGCCTACAATGAGCAGTTCTTC; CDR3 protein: CASSVEIGGAYNEQFF
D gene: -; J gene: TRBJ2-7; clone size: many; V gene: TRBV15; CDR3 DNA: TGTGCCACCAGCAGAGATGTAGGGCATTTCGACGAGCAGTACTTC; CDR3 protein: CATSRDVGHFDEQYF
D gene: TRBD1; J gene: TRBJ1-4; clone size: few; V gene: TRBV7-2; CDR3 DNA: TGTGCCAGCAGCTCGGGACAGAGTAATGAAAAACTGTTTTTT; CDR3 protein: CASSSGQSNEKLFF
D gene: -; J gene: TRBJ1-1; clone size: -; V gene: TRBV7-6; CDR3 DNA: TGTGCCAGCAGCTTAGAGTATCCAGGGGAAGTAGGCCCTGAAGCTTTCTTT; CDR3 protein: CASSLEYPGEVGPEAFF
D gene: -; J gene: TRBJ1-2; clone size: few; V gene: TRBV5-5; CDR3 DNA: TGTGCCAGCAGCCCCCTCGGAGGGACCGGCTACACCTTC; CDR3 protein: CASSPLGGTGYTF
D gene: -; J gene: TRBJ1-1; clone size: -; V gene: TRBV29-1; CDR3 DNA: TGCAGCGTAGCAGGGAACTTGGCCACTGAAGCTTTCTTT; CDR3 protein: CSVAGNLATEAFF
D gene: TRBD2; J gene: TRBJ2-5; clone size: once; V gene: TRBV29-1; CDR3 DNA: TGCAGCGTTTTTCTAGCGGGGAAGGAGACCCAGTACTTC; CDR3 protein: CSVFLAGKETQYF
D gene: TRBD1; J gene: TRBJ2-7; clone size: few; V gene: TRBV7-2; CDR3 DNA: TGTGCCAGCAGTACTACAGGGGGCGTATACGAGCAGTACTTC; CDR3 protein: CASSTTGGVYEQYF
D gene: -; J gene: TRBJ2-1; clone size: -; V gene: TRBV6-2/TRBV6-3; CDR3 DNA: TGTGCCAGCAGTTACGCTTTTAATGAGCAGTTCTTC; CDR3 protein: CASSYAFNEQFF
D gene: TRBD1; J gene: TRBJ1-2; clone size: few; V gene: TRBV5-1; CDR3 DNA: TGCGCCAGCAGCTATCCAGGGGGCGATGGCTACACCTTC; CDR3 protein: CASSYPGGDGYTF
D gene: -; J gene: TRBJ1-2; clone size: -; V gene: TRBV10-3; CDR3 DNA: TGTGCCATCAGTGATCCAAACTATGGCTACACCTTC; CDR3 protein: CAISDPNYGYTF
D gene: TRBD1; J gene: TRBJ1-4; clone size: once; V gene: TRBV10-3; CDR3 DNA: TGTGCCATCAGAGCAGGGGGCAGACAGACTAATGAAAAACTGTTTTTT; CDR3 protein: CAIRAGGRQTNEKLFF
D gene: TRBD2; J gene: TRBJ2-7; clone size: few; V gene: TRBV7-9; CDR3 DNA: TGTGCCAGCAGCCCCGTCAGCGGGGGGTTCTACGAGCAGTACTTC; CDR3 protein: CASSPVSGGFYEQYF
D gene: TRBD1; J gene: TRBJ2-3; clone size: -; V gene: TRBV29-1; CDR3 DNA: TGCAGCGTTAAACCAGGGGGAGATACGCAGTATTTT; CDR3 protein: CSVKPGGDTQYF
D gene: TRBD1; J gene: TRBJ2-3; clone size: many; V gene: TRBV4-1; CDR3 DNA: TGTGCCAGCAGCCAACGGACAGGAACAGATACGCAGTATTTT; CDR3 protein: CASSQRTGTDTQYF
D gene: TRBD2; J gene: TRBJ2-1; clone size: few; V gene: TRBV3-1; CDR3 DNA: TGTGCCAGTAGCCCCCCTAGCGGGGAGATGGGCAATGAGCAGTTCTTC; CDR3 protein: CASSPPSGEMGNEQFF
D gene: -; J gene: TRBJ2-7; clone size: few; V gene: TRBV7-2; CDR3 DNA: TGTGCCAGCAGCTTATCCGTAACCTCCTACGAGCAGTACTTC; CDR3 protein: CASSLSVTSYEQYF
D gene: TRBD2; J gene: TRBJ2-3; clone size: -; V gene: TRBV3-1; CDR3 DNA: TGTGCCAGCAGCCAAGCGCTAGCGGGGGACACAGATACGCAGTATTTT; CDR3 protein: CASSQALAGDTDTQYF
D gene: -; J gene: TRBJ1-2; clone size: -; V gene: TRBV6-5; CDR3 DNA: TGTGCCAGCAGTTACTCCAAGGGGGGGAGTTCTAACTATGGCTACACCTTC; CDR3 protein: CASSYSKGGSSNYGYTF
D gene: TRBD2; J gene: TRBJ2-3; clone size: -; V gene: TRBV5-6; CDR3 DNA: TGTGCCAGCAGCAGGAGACTAGCGGGGAAAGGAGATACGCAGTATTTT; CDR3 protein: CASSRRLAGKGDTQYF
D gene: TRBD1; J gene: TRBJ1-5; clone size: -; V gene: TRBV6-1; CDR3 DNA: TGTGCCAGCAGTGGAAGGGGGCTCGGGGCCCAGCATTTT; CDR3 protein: CASSGRGLGAQHF
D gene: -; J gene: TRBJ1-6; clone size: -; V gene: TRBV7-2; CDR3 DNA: TGTGCCAGCAGTGAACAGGGAGGGATTGATTCACCCCTCCACTTT; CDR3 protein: CASSEQGGIDSPLHF
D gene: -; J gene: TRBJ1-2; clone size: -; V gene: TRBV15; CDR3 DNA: TGTGCCACCAGCAGAGACCTGGCAGGGGACGGCTACACCTTC; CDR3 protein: CATSRDLAGDGYTF
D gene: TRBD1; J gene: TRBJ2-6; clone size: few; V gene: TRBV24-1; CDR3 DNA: TGTGCCACCAGTGATCCGGGACAGGGGTATGCCAACGTCCTGACTTTC; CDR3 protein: CATSDPGQGYANVLTF